This TCR beta chain was retrieved from a study of type 1 regulatory T cells. Across the study: T-allo10 is an in vitro-generated, Tr1-enriched CD4 T cell product specific for alloantigen.

CDR3 length: 15 amino acids. Germline V gives CDR1 SGHRS, CDR2 YFSETQ. The ends were cut back, 2 bases at V and 3 bases at J, with 15 bases in the middle. Overall study findings and caveats: Compared with non-Tr1 cells, Tr1 cells showed a narrower TCR repertoire.

TCRdb fed the reads into MiXCR, producing one record per CDR3 protein. The table shows under 75,000 distinct CDR3 sequences, with roughly 20% occurring only once. This clonotype showed up just a few times. Its specificity is not known. The sequence was obtained from a human donor in good health. This chain joins TRBV5-1 and TRBJ2-7; the D gene could be TRBD1 or TRBD2 (5 bases each). The specimen sequenced was cultured type 1 regulatory T (Tr1) cells, either the whole culture or a sorted fraction (not recorded which). Here the CDR3 reads CASSLDGATFYEQYF. CDR3 nucleotides: TGCGCCAGCAGCTTAGACGGGGCAACATTCTACGAGCAGTACTTC.